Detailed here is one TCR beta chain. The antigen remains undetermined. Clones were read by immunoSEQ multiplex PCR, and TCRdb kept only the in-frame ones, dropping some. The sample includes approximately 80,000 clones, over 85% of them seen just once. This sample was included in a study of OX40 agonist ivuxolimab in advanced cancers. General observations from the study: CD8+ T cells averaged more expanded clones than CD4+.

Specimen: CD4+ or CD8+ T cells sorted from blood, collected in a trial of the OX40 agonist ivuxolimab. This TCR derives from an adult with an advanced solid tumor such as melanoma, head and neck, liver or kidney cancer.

The CDR3 DNA is TGTGCCAGTAGGACGGGACAGCTATTAAATCAGCCCCAGCATTTT. This sequence encodes CASRTGQLLNQPQHF. The rearrangement uses TRBV19 and TRBJ1-5; 7 bases agree with TRBD1. The CDR3 consists of 15 residues. Germline loops: CDR1 LNHDA, CDR2 SQIVND (reference sequence). V was clipped by 6 bases and J by 4 bases; unmatched bases: 9. The full variable domain, rest sourced from reference TRBV19 and TRBJ1-5, is DGGITQSPKYLFRKEGQNVTLSCEQNLNHDAMYWYRQDPGQGLRLIYYSQIVNDFQKGDIAEGYSVSREKKESFPLTVTSAQKNPTAFYLCASRTGQLLNQPQHFGDGTRLSIL.